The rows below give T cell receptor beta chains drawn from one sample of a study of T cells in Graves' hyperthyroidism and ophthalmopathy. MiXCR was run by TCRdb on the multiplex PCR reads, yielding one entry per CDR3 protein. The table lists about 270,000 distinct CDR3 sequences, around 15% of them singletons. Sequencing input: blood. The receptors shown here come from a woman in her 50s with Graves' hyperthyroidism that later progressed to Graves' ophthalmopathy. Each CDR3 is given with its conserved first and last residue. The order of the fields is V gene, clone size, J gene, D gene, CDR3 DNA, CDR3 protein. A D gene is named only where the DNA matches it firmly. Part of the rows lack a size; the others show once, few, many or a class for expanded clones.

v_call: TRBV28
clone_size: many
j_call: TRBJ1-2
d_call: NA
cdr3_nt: TGTGCCAGCAGTTTGCCGGAAAGAAACTATGGCTACACCTTC
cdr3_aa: CASSLPERNYGYTF

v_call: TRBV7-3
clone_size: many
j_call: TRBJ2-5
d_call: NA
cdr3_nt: TGTGCCAGCAGCTTAAATATGGGGGAGACCCAGTACTTC
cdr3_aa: CASSLNMGETQYF

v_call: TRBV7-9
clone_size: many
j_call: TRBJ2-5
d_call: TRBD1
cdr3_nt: TGTGCCAGCAGCACAGACAGGGACCTACTTTTTACAAGAGAGACCCAGTACTTC
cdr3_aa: CASSTDRDLLFTRETQYF

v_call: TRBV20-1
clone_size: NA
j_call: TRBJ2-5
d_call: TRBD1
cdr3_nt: TGCAGTGCTAGAGGCGAACAGGGGTGGGGGACCCAGTACTTC
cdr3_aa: CSARGEQGWGTQYF

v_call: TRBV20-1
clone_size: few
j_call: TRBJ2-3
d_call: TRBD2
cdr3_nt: TGCAGTGCTGGGACTAGCGCAGATACGCAGTATTTT
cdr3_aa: CSAGTSADTQYF

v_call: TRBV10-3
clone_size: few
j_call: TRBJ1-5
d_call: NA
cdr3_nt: TGTGCCATCAGTGAGTCGACGGGAGGCAATCAGCCCCAGCATTTT
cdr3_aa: CAISESTGGNQPQHF

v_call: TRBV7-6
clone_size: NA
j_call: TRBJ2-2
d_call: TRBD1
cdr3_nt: TGTGCCAGCAGCTCAACAGGGGGCGCGTACACCGGGGAGCTGTTTTTT
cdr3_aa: CASSSTGGAYTGELFF

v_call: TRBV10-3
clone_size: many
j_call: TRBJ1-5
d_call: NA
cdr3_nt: TGTGCCATCAGTGATTCAACAGGTAGCAATCAGCCCCAGCATTTT
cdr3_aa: CAISDSTGSNQPQHF

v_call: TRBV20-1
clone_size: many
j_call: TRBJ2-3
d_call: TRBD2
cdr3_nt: TGCAGTGCTAGATCCATTAGCGGGAGGGATACAGATACGCAGTATTTT
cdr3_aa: CSARSISGRDTDTQYF

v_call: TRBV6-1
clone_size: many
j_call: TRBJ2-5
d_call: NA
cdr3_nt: TGTGCCAGCAGTGCCCTTCTCGGGGTAGCGGAAGAGACCCAGTACTTC
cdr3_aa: CASSALLGVAEETQYF

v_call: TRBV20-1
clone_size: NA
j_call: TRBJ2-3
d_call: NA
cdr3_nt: TGCAGTGCCATACCCCAGACTCAAAGCACAGATACGCAGTATTTT
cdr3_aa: CSAIPQTQSTDTQYF

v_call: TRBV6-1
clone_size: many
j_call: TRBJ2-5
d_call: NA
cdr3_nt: TGTGCCAGCAGTGGGGACGTCGGGGAGACCCAGTACTTC
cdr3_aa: CASSGDVGETQYF

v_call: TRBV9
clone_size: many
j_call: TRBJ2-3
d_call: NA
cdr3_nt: TGTGCCAGCAGCGTAGGGGGGAGGTCCGGCACAGATACGCAGTATTTT
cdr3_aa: CASSVGGRSGTDTQYF

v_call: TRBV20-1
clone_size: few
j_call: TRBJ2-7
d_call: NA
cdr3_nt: TGCAGTGTTAAAAACCGGGACAAGAGCTCCTACGAGCAGTACTTC
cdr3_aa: CSVKNRDKSSYEQYF

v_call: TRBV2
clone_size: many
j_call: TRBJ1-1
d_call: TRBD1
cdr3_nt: TGTGCCAGCAGAGTGACAGGGGGCTCGAACACTGAAGCTTTCTTT
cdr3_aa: CASRVTGGSNTEAFF

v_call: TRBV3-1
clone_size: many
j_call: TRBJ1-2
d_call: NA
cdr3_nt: TGTGCCAGCAGCCAAGGGTCGGCGGATAACTATGGCTACACCTTC
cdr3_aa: CASSQGSADNYGYTF

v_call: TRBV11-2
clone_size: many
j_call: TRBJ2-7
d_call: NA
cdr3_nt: TGTGCCAGCAGCTTAGAAGGCCGGTTCGAGCAGTACTTC
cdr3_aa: CASSLEGRFEQYF